The source of this T cell receptor beta chain is a study of technical replicates of blood from several donors. J was trimmed by 5 bases and V by 2 bases; bases with no gene match: 5. This CDR3 has 15 amino acids. The germline V gene has CDR1 SGHDN and CDR2 FVKESK. Some clones are missing from TCRdb's copy, which holds only in-frame ones; the method was immunoSEQ multiplex PCR. The data contain more than 65,000 clones, roughly 94% of them seen just once; the ten biggest clones take up roughly 0.25%. The clonotype originates from a human donor in good health. The sequenced sample consisted of T cells isolated from PBMCs. The chain has TRBV14 and TRBJ2-1; 8 nucleotides match TRBD2. CDR3 sequence reads: CASSQYLSGNNEQFF. In DNA form, the CDR3 reads TGTGCCAGCAGCCAATATCTTAGCGGGAACAATGAGCAGTTCTTC.